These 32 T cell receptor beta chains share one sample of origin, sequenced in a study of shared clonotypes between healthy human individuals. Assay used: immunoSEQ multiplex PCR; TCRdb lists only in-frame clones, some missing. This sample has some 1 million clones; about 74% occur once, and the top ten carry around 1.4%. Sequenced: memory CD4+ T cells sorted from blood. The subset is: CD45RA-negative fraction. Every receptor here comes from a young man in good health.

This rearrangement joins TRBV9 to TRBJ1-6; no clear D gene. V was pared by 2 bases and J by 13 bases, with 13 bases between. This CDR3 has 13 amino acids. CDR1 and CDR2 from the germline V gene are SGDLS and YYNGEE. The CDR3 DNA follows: TGTGCCAGCAGCGTTGAGGACCGGGCGCCCCTCCACTTT. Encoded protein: CASSVEDRAPLHF.

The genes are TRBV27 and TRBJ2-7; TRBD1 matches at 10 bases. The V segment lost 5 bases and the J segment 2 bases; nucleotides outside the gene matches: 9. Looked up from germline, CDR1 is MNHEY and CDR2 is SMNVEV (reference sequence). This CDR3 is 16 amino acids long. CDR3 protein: CASSPGGDRGAYEQYF. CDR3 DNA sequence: TGTGCCAGCAGTCCCGGGGGGGACAGGGGTGCCTACGAGCAGTACTTC.

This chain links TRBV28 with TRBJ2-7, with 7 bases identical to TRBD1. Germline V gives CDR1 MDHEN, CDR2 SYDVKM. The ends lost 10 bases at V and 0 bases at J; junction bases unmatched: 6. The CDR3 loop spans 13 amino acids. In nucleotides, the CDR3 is TGTGCCACGGCCGGGACAGTCTCCTACGAGCAGTACTTC. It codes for CATAGTVSYEQYF. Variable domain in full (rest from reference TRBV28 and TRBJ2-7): DVKVTQSSRYLVKRTGEKVFLECVQDMDHENMFWYRQDPGLGLRLIYFSYDVKMKEKGDIPEGYSVSREKKERFSLILESASTNQTSMYLCATAGTVSYEQYFGPGTRLTVT.

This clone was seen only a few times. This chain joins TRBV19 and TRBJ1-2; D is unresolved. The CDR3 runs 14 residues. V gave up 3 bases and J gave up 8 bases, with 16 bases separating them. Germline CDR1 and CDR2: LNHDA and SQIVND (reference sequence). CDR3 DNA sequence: TGTGCCAGTAGTATTACCAAGGTCCTCCCAGGCTACACCTTC. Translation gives CASSITKVLPGYTF. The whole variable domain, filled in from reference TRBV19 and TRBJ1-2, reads DGGITQSPKYLFRKEGQNVTLSCEQNLNHDAMYWYRQDPGQGLRLIYYSQIVNDFQKGDIAEGYSVSREKKESFPLTVTSAQKNPTAFYLCASSITKVLPGYTFGSGTRLTVV.

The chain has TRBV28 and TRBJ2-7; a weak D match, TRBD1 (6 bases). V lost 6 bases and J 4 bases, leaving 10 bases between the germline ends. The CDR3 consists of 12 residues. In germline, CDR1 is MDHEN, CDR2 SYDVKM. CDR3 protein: CASRGGSYEQYF. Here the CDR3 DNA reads TGTGCCAGCAGAGGGGGTTCGTACGAGCAGTACTTC. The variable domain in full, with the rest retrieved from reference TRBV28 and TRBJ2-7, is DVKVTQSSRYLVKRTGEKVFLECVQDMDHENMFWYRQDPGLGLRLIYFSYDVKMKEKGDIPEGYSVSREKKERFSLILESASTNQTSMYLCASRGGSYEQYFGPGTRLTVT.

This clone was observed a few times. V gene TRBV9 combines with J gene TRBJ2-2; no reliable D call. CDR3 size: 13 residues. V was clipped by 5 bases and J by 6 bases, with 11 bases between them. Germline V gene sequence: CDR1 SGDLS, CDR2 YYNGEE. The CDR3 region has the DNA TGTGCCAGCAGTCCGACCTTTTCCGGGGAGCTGTTTTTT. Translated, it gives CASSPTFSGELFF.

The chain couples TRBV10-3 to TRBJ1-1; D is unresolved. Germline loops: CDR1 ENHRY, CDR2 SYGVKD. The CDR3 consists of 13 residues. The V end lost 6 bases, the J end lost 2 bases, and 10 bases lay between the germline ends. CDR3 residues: CAIRPDLNTEAFF. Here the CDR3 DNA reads TGTGCCATCAGGCCGGACCTCAACACTGAAGCTTTCTTT.

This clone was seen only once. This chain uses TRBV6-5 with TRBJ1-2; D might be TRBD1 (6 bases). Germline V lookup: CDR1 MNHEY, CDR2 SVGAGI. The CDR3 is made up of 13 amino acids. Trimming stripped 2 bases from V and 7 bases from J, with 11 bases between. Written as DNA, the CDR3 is TGTGCCAGCAGTTACGGACAGTTGGGTGGCTACACCTTC. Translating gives CASSYGQLGGYTF.

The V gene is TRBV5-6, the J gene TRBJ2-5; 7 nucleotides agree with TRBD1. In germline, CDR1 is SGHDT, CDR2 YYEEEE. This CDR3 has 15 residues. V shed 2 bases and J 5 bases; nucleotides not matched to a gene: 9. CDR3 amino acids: CASSFNKGRGETQYF. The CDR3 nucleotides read TGTGCCAGCAGCTTTAACAAGGGCAGGGGGGAGACCCAGTACTTC.

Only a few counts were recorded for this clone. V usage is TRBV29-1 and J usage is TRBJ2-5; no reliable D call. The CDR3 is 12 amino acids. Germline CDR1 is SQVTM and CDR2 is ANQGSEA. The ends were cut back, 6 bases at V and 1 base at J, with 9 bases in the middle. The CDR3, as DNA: TGCAGCGTAGGATATTCCCAAGAGACCCAGTACTTC. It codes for CSVGYSQETQYF.

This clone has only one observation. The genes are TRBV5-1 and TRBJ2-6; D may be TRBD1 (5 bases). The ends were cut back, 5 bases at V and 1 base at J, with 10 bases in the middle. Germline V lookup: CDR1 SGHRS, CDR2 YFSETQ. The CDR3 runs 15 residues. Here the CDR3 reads CASSLGPSGANVLTF. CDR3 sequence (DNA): TGCGCCAGCAGTCTGGGGCCGTCTGGGGCCAACGTCCTGACTTTC.

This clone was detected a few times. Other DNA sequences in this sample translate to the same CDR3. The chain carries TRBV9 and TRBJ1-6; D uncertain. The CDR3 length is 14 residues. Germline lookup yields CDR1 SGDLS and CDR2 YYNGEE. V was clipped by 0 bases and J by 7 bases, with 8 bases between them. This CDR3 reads CASSVALENSPLHF. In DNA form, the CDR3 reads TGTGCCAGCAGCGTAGCACTGGAGAATTCACCCCTCCACTTT.

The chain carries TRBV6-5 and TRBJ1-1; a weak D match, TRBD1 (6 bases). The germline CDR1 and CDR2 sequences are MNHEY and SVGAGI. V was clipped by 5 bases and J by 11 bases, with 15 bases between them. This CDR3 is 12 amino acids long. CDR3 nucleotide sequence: TGTGCCAGCAGTCCATTACAGGGAAGGGCTTTCTTT. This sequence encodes CASSPLQGRAFF.

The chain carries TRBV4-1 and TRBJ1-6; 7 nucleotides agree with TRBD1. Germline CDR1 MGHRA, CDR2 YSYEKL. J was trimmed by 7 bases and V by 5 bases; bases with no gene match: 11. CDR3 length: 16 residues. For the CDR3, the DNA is TGCGCCAGCAGCGGCTCCCAGGGGGATCGAAATTCACCCCTCCACTTT. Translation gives CASSGSQGDRNSPLHF.

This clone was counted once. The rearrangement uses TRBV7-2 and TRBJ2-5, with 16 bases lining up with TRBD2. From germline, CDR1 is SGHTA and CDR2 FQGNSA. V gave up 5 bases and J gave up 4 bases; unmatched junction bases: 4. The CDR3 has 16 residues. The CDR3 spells CASSTGLAGGVETQYF. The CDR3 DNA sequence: TGTGCCAGCAGCACGGGACTAGCGGGAGGGGTAGAGACCCAGTACTTC.

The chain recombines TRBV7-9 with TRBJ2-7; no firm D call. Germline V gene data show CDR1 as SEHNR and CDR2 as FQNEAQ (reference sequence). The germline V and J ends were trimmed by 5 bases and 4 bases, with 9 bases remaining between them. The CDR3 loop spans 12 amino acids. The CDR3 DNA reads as TGTGCCAGCAGCAGAAACTTTTACGAGCAGTACTTC. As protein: CASSRNFYEQYF.

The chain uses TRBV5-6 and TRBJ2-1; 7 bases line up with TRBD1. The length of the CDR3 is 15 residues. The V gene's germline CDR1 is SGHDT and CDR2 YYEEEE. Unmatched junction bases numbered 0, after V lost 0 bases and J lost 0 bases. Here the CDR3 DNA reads TGTGCCAGCAGCTTGGGACAGGGCTCCTACAATGAGCAGTTCTTC. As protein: CASSLGQGSYNEQFF.

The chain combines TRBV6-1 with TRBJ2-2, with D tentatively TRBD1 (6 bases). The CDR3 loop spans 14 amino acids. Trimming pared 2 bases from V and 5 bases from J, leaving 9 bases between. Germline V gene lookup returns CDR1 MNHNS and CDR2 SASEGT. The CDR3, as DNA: TGTGCCAGCAGTGAATCAAGGGGGACCGGGGAGCTGTTTTTT. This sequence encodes CASSESRGTGELFF.

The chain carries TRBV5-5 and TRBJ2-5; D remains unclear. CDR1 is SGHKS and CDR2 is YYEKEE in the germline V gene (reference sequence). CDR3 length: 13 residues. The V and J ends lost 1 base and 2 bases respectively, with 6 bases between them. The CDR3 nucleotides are TGTGCCAGCAGCTTGATGATTCAAGAGACCCAGTACTTC. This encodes CASSLMIQETQYF.

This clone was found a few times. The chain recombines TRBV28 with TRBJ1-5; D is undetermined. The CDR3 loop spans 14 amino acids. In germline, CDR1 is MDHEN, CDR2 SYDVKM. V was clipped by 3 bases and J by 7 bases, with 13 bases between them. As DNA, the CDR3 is TGTGCCAGCAGTTTTAGGCGTGGAGAACAGCCCCAGCATTTT. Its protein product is CASSFRRGEQPQHF.

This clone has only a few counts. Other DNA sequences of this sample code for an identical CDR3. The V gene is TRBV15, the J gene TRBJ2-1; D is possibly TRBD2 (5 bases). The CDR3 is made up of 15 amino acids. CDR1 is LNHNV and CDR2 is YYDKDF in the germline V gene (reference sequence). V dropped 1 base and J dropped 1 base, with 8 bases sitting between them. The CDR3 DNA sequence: TGTGCCACCAGCAGAGCCAGCGGATCCTACAATGAGCAGTTCTTC. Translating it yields CATSRASGSYNEQFF.

The CDR3, as DNA: TGTGCCAGCAGCTTAAGGGGCGGGGAGTACAATGAGCAGTTCTTC. It codes for CASSLRGGEYNEQFF. V usage is TRBV11-3 and J usage is TRBJ2-1; the D gene is possibly TRBD2 (6 bases). V was clipped by 2 bases and J by 4 bases, with 12 bases between them. Looked up from germline, CDR1 is SGHNT and CDR2 is YENEEA. The CDR3 contains 15 residues.

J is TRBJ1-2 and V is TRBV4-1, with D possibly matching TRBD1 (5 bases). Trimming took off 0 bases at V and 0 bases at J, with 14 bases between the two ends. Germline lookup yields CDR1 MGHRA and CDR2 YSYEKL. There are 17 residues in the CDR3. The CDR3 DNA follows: TGCGCCAGCAGCCAAGAGGGGATGGGAGGGGCTAACTATGGCTACACCTTC. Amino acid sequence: CASSQEGMGGANYGYTF.

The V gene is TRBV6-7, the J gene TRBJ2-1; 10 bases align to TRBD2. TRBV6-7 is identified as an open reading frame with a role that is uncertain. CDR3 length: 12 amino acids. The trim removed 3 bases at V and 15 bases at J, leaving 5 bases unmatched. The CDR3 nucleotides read TGTGCCAGCAGTTATACTAGCGGGAAGGGGTTCTTC. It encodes CASSYTSGKGFF.

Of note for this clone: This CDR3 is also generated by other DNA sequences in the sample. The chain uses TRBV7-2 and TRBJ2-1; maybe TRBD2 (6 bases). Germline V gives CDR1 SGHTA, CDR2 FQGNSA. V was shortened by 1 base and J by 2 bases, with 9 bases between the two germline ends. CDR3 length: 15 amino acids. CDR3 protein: CASSLGLATYNEQFF. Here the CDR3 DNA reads TGTGCCAGCAGCTTAGGTCTAGCGACCTACAATGAGCAGTTCTTC.

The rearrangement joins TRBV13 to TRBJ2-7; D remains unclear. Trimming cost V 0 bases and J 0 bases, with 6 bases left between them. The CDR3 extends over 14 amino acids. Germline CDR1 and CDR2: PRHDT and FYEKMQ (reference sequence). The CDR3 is CASSLGQRSYEQYF. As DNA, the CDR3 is TGTGCCAGCAGCTTAGGACAGCGCTCCTACGAGCAGTACTTC.

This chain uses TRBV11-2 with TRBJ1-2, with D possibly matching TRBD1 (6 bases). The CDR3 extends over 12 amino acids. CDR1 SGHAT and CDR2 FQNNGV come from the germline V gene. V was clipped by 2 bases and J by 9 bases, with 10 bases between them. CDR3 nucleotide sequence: TGTGCCAGCAGCTTAAGCCAGGGGAGCTACACCTTC. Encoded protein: CASSLSQGSYTF.

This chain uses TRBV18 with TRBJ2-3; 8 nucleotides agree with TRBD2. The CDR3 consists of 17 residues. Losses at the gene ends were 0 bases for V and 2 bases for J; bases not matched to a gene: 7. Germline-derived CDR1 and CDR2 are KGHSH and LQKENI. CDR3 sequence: CASSPPQHSGNTDTQYF. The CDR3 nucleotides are TGTGCCAGCTCACCACCACAGCATAGCGGGAACACAGATACGCAGTATTTT. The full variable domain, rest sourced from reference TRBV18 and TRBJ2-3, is NAGVMQNPRHLVRRRGQEARLRCSPMKGHSHVYWYRQLPEEGLKFMVYLQKENIIDESGMPKERFSAEFPKEGPSILRIQQVVRGDSAAYFCASSPPQHSGNTDTQYFGPGTRLTVL.

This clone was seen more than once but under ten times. CDR3 amino acids: CASSQGKAGGSSYEQYF. The CDR3 region has the DNA TGTGCCAGCAGTCAAGGCAAGGCAGGGGGGAGCTCCTACGAGCAGTACTTC. The chain joins TRBV6-1 to TRBJ2-7, with D possibly matching TRBD1 (7 bases). The CDR3 runs to 17 residues. From germline, CDR1 is MNHNS and CDR2 SASEGT. V was trimmed by 5 bases and J by 0 bases, leaving 20 bases between them.

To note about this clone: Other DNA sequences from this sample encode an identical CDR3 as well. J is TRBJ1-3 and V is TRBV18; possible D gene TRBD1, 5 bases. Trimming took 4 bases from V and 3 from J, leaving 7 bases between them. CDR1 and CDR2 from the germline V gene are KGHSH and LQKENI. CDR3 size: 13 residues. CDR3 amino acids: CASSLGRGNTIYF. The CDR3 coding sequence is TGTGCCAGCTCACTGGGACGTGGAAACACCATATATTTT.

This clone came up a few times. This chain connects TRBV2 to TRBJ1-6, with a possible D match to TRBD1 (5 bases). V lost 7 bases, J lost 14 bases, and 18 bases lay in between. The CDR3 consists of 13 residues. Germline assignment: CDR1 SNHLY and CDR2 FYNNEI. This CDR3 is CASIEGKPLALHF. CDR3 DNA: TGTGCCAGCATCGAGGGGAAACCCCTCGCCCTCCACTTT.

Written as DNA, the CDR3 is TGTGCCAGCAGCGTAAGAGGGGCTCCCAACACCGGGGAGCTGTTTTTT. Protein sequence: CASSVRGAPNTGELFF. This chain joins TRBV9 and TRBJ2-2; the D call may be TRBD1 or TRBD2 (5 bases each). V lost 1 base and J lost 2, with 12 bases in between. Germline lookup yields CDR1 SGDLS and CDR2 YYNGEE. The CDR3 spans 16 residues.